The 29 T cell receptor beta chains in this list originate from one sample, sequenced in a study of blood T cell repertoires in COVID-19. Generated by immunoSEQ multiplex PCR, the TCRdb table keeps only in-frame clones and is missing some. The data show around 140,000 clones, roughly three quarters seen once. The specimen was peripheral blood. All receptors come from a woman in her sixties or seventies with acute or convalescent COVID-19.

This clone was picked up a small number of times. The rearrangement joins TRBV7-9 to TRBJ2-4; a possible D gene is TRBD1 (5 bases). The length of the CDR3 is 14 residues. Germline V lookup: CDR1 SEHNR, CDR2 FQNEAQ (reference sequence). The germline V and J ends were trimmed by 0 bases and 8 bases, with 11 bases remaining between them. The DNA of the CDR3 is TGTGCCAGCAGCTTAGCGGGCAGGGCCCACATTCAGTACTTC. Encoded protein: CASSLAGRAHIQYF.

V is TRBV7-2 and J is TRBJ2-7, with 7 bases fitting TRBD2. The CDR3 length is 13 residues. From germline, CDR1 is SGHTA and CDR2 FQGNSA. Trimming at V came to 2 bases and at J to 2 bases, leaving 0 bases not matched to a gene. CDR3 sequence (DNA): TGTGCCAGCAGCTTACTAGCGGCCTACGAGCAGTACTTC. This codes for CASSLLAAYEQYF.

The rearrangement uses TRBV6-1 and TRBJ2-3; TRBD1 matches at 10 bases. This CDR3 region has 16 residues. Germline loops: CDR1 MNHNS, CDR2 SASEGT. V gave up 1 base and J gave up 4 bases; unmatched junction bases: 5. In DNA form, the CDR3 reads TGTGCCAGCAGTGAAGGGACAGGGGGTGGGGCAGATACGCAGTATTTT. Its protein product is CASSEGTGGGADTQYF.

The gene calls are TRBV6-5 and TRBJ1-2, with 10 bases aligning to TRBD1. CDR3 length equals 14 residues. Looked up from germline, CDR1 is MNHEY and CDR2 is SVGAGI. V was pared by 4 bases and J by 7 bases, with 6 bases of the junction left unmatched. The CDR3 sequence is CASSSRTGGSGYTF. In DNA form, the CDR3 reads TGTGCCAGCAGTTCGCGGACAGGGGGTAGTGGCTACACCTTC.

Only one count was recorded for this clone. The rearrangement joins TRBV9 to TRBJ2-3, with D uncertain. This CDR3 has 12 residues. Germline loops: CDR1 SGDLS, CDR2 YYNGEE. V shed 8 bases and J shed 6 bases, with 13 bases lying between them. This chain's CDR3 is CASALEPDTQYF. The CDR3 DNA reads as TGTGCCAGTGCCCTAGAGCCTGATACGCAGTATTTT.

The chain carries TRBV4-1 and TRBJ2-5, with D possibly being TRBD2 (8 bases). The germline V and J ends were trimmed by 1 base and 1 base, with 16 bases remaining between them. The CDR3 loop spans 17 amino acids. Germline-derived CDR1 and CDR2 are MGHRA and YSYEKL. This CDR3 is CASSQGGGGGTQETQYF. The DNA of the CDR3 is TGCGCCAGCAGCCAAGGAGGGGGCGGGGGGACCCAAGAGACCCAGTACTTC.

The V and J genes are TRBV2 and TRBJ1-1; D might be TRBD1 (5 bases). CDR3 length: 14 residues. The germline V and J ends were trimmed by 3 bases and 6 bases, with 14 bases remaining between them. Germline V gene lookup returns CDR1 SNHLY and CDR2 FYNNEI. In nucleotides, the CDR3 is TGTGCCAGCAGTGACAGGGTGGTGACTCCTGAAGCTTTCTTT. Protein: CASSDRVVTPEAFF.

The J gene is TRBJ2-5, the V gene TRBV12-3 or TRBV12-4; 10 bases map to TRBD1. The V and J ends lost 6 bases and 5 bases, in that order; junction bases with no gene match: 3. The CDR3 is 13 amino acids. Written as DNA, the CDR3 is TGTGCCAGCAGACCGGGACAGGGGGAGACCCAGTACTTC. Residues: CASRPGQGETQYF.

The chain recombines TRBV2 with TRBJ1-1; TRBD1 might be the D (5 bases). The CDR3 spans 14 residues. The V gene lost 6 bases and the J gene lost 0 bases, with 11 bases spanning the gap. The V gene's germline CDR1 is SNHLY and CDR2 FYNNEI. CDR3 DNA sequence: TGTGCCAGCAGAGTAATGACAGTGAACACTGAAGCTTTCTTT. Translated, it gives CASRVMTVNTEAFF.

The rearrangement links TRBV10-3 to TRBJ2-5, with 11 bases lining up with TRBD2. J lost 3 bases, V lost 7 bases, and 4 bases had no gene match. The CDR3 is 14 amino acids. The germline CDR1 and CDR2 sequences are ENHRY and SYGVKD. The CDR3 protein is CAIKATSGKETQYF. CDR3 bases: TGTGCCATCAAGGCGACTAGCGGGAAAGAGACCCAGTACTTC.

V gene TRBV24-1 combines with J gene TRBJ2-3, with TRBD1 matching over 9 bases. The CDR3 spans 16 residues. J was trimmed by 4 bases and V by 2 bases; bases with no gene match: 6. Germline V gene sequence: CDR1 KGHDR, CDR2 SFDVKD. The CDR3 loop reads CATSDSGTGRADTQYF. CDR3 bases: TGTGCCACCAGTGATTCCGGGACAGGGAGGGCAGATACGCAGTATTTT.

The CDR3 region has the DNA TGTGCCAGCAGCCGAGGGTCAAACTACGAGCAGTACTTC. This encodes CASSRGSNYEQYF. The chain recombines TRBV7-6 with TRBJ2-7; TRBD2 might be the D (5 bases). The V gene lost 5 bases and the J gene lost 3 bases, with 11 bases spanning the gap. The germline CDR1 and CDR2 sequences are SGHVS and FNYEAQ. The CDR3 totals 13 residues.

The chain uses TRBV11-2 and TRBJ2-2, with D possibly being TRBD2 (5 bases). This CDR3 region has 15 residues. V lost 3 bases and J 6 bases, leaving 14 bases between the germline ends. Germline V gene data show CDR1 as SGHAT and CDR2 as FQNNGV. In DNA, the CDR3 is TGTGCCAGCAGCTTCTCAGGTTCGAGGGCCGGGGAGCTGTTTTTT. Amino acid sequence: CASSFSGSRAGELFF.

The gene calls are TRBV18 and TRBJ2-7; 7 nucleotides match TRBD1. The CDR3 length is 15 residues. The V gene's germline CDR1 is KGHSH and CDR2 LQKENI. Trimming at V came to 3 bases and at J to 5 bases, leaving 10 bases not matched to a gene. The CDR3 loop is CASSPALDRINEQYF. The CDR3 coding sequence is TGTGCCAGCTCACCGGCCCTGGACAGGATCAACGAGCAGTACTTC.

The rearrangement joins TRBV3-1 (or the pseudogene TRBV3-2) to TRBJ2-7, with a possible D match to TRBD2 (6 bases). Germline V gene lookup returns CDR1 LGHDT and CDR2 YNNKEL (reference sequence). V was clipped by 1 base and J by 0 bases, with 16 bases between them. The CDR3 runs 17 residues. The CDR3 coding sequence is TGTGCCAGCAGCCAAGTGGTTGGGAGGATGGGCTCCTACGAGCAGTACTTC. Amino acid sequence: CASSQVVGRMGSYEQYF.

The rearrangement uses TRBV7-8 and TRBJ1-1; D may be TRBD1 (6 bases). CDR3 length: 14 residues. Trimming pared 1 base from V and 0 bases from J, leaving 6 bases between. The germline V gene has CDR1 SGHVS and CDR2 FQNEAQ. Here the CDR3 DNA reads TGTGCCAGCAGCTTAGGGGGGCTGAACACTGAAGCTTTCTTT. It is translated as CASSLGGLNTEAFF. The whole variable domain, filled in from reference TRBV7-8 and TRBJ1-1, reads GAGVSQSPRYKVAKRGQDVALRCDPISGHVSLFWYQQALGQGPEFLTYFQNEAQLDKSGLPSDRFFAERPEGSVSTLKIQRTQQEDSAVYLCASSLGGLNTEAFFGQGTRLTVV.

This sequence joins TRBV5-6 and TRBJ1-4; D unclear. Trimming took 0 bases from V and 8 from J, leaving 14 bases between them. Germline V gene sequence: CDR1 SGHDT, CDR2 YYEEEE. The CDR3 has 15 amino acids. The CDR3 here is CASSLVARTTEKLFF. The CDR3 nucleotides read TGTGCCAGCAGCTTGGTTGCGAGAACTACGGAAAAACTGTTTTTT.

This clone was recorded once. The chain couples TRBV6-6 to TRBJ1-5; D is unresolved. The CDR3 sequence is 14 residues long. V lost 7 bases, J lost 5 bases, and 15 bases lay in between. Looked up from germline, CDR1 is MNHNY and CDR2 is SVGAGI (reference sequence). This CDR3 is CASTDARGYQPQHF. DNA for the CDR3: TGTGCCAGCACTGACGCTCGAGGGTATCAGCCCCAGCATTTT.

V gene TRBV5-4 combines with J gene TRBJ2-1, with 13 bases aligning to TRBD2. Germline V gives CDR1 SGHNT, CDR2 YYREEE (reference sequence). V trimming: 4 bases; J trimming: 8 bases; junction bases outside the gene matches: 12. The CDR3 runs 17 residues. The CDR3 DNA follows: TGTGCCAGCAGCGCTGGACTAGCGGGAGCCAGAAGGGATGAGCAGTTCTTC. Amino acid sequence: CASSAGLAGARRDEQFF.

In this sample, this clone turned up many times. This chain joins TRBV3-1 (or the pseudogene TRBV3-2) and TRBJ2-7; D uncertain. Between the trimmed V and J ends, which lost 2 bases and 1 base, there was a span of 9 bases. Germline values: CDR1 LGHDT, CDR2 YNNKEL (reference sequence). CDR3 length: 14 amino acids. CDR3 DNA: TGTGCCAGCAGCCAACAGAGGTGGTCCTACGAGCAGTACTTC. This translates into CASSQQRWSYEQYF.

The rearrangement joins TRBV2 to TRBJ1-6; D is perhaps TRBD1 (5 bases). The CDR3 runs to 15 residues. Germline V lookup: CDR1 SNHLY, CDR2 FYNNEI. V gave up 1 base and J gave up 9 bases, with 13 bases separating them. CDR3 region: CASSEGRREGSPLHF. The CDR3 nucleotides are TGTGCCAGCAGTGAAGGTCGCAGGGAGGGTTCACCCCTCCACTTT.

The chain links TRBV2 to TRBJ2-3, with 15 positions matching TRBD2. Looked up from germline, CDR1 is SNHLY and CDR2 is FYNNEI. Trimming took 7 bases from V and 2 from J; bases not matched to a gene: 4. CDR3 length equals 16 residues. CDR3 coding DNA: TGTGCCAGCAAGGGGACTAGCGGGAGGAACACAGATACGCAGTATTTT. Encoded protein: CASKGTSGRNTDTQYF. Looking up the rest from reference TRBV2 and TRBJ2-3 gives the full variable domain: EPEVTQTPSHQVTQMGQEVILRCVPISNHLYFYWYRQILGQKVEFLVSFYNNEISEKSEIFDDQFSVERPDGSNFTLKIRSTKLEDSAMYFCASKGTSGRNTDTQYFGPGTRLTVL.

This clone was recorded a few times. The chain recombines TRBV7-2 with TRBJ2-3; maybe TRBD2 (5 bases). The germline gives CDR1 SGHTA, CDR2 FQGNSA. V lost 5 bases, J lost 5 bases, and 8 bases lay in between. This CDR3 comprises 12 residues. The chain's CDR3 is CASSPGGDTQYF. CDR3 in DNA: TGTGCCAGCAGCCCTGGAGGAGATACGCAGTATTTT.

This clone was found a few times. V usage is TRBV7-9 and J usage is TRBJ2-7, with D possibly TRBD1 on 6 matching bases. V gave up 5 bases and J gave up 5 bases, with 16 bases separating them. The CDR3 covers 14 residues. The germline V gene encodes CDR1 SEHNR and CDR2 FQNEAQ (reference sequence). The CDR3 sequence: CASSESQQGNEQYF. The CDR3 DNA is TGTGCCAGCAGCGAAAGCCAGCAGGGGAACGAGCAGTACTTC.

V is TRBV21-1 and J is TRBJ2-7; the D call in the table, TRBD1, was not verified against the DNA. TRBV21-1 is a pseudogene segment. The CDR3 runs to 15 residues. For the CDR3, the DNA is TGTGCCAGCAGCACGCACGGGACAGGGGAAAGCGAGCAGTACTTC. Protein: CASSTHGTGESEQYF.

This clone was observed a few times. The V and J genes are TRBV27 and TRBJ1-6; 7 bases agree with TRBD1. V lost 4 bases, J lost 9 bases, and 6 bases stayed unmatched. Germline loops: CDR1 MNHEY, CDR2 SMNVEV (reference sequence). This CDR3 is built from 14 residues. The DNA for the CDR3 is TGTGCCAGCAGTTCCAGACAGGGTGGTTCACCCCTCCACTTT. Amino acids: CASSSRQGGSPLHF.

This clone has a handful of counts. The chain joins TRBV28 to TRBJ1-5, with a weak D call TRBD1 (5 bases). V was shortened by 3 bases and J by 4 bases, with 10 bases between the two germline ends. This CDR3 has 14 residues. CDR1 and CDR2 from the germline V gene are MDHEN and SYDVKM. CDR3 nucleotide sequence: TGTGCCAGCAGTTTTTGGGGCTTGAATCAGCCCCAGCATTTT. It is translated as CASSFWGLNQPQHF. The complete variable domain, with remaining parts taken from reference TRBV28 and TRBJ1-5, reads DVKVTQSSRYLVKRTGEKVFLECVQDMDHENMFWYRQDPGLGLRLIYFSYDVKMKEKGDIPEGYSVSREKKERFSLILESASTNQTSMYLCASSFWGLNQPQHFGDGTRLSIL.

The chain links TRBV5-1 to TRBJ1-6; unclear D gene. The CDR3 covers 14 residues. V was clipped by 0 bases and J by 10 bases, with 11 bases between them. The germline V gene encodes CDR1 SGHRS and CDR2 YFSETQ. CDR3 residues: CASSLALGSSPLHF. DNA of the CDR3: TGCGCCAGCAGCTTGGCCCTGGGGAGCTCACCCCTCCACTTT.

This chain uses TRBV6-5 with TRBJ1-2; 10 bases align to TRBD1. There are 16 residues in the CDR3. Germline CDR1 MNHEY, CDR2 SVGAGI. Trimming at V came to 2 bases and at J to 6 bases, leaving 9 bases not matched to a gene. The CDR3 DNA reads as TGTGCCAGCAGTTACACCCCCCTCGGGACAGGGGATGGCTACACCTTC. Protein sequence: CASSYTPLGTGDGYTF.